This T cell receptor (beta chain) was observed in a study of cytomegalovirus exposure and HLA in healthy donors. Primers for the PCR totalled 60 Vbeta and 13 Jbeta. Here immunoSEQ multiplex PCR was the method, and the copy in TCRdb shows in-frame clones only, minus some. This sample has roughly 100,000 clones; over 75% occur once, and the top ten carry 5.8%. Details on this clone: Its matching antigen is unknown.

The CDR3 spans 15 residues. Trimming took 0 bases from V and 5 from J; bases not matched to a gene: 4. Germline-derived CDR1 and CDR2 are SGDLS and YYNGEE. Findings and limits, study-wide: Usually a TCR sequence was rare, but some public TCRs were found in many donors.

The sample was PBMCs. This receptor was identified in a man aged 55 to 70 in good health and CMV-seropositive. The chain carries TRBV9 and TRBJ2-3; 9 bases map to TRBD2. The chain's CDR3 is CASSVESSGEDTQYF. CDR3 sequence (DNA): TGTGCCAGCAGCGTAGAGTCTAGCGGGGAAGATACGCAGTATTTT.